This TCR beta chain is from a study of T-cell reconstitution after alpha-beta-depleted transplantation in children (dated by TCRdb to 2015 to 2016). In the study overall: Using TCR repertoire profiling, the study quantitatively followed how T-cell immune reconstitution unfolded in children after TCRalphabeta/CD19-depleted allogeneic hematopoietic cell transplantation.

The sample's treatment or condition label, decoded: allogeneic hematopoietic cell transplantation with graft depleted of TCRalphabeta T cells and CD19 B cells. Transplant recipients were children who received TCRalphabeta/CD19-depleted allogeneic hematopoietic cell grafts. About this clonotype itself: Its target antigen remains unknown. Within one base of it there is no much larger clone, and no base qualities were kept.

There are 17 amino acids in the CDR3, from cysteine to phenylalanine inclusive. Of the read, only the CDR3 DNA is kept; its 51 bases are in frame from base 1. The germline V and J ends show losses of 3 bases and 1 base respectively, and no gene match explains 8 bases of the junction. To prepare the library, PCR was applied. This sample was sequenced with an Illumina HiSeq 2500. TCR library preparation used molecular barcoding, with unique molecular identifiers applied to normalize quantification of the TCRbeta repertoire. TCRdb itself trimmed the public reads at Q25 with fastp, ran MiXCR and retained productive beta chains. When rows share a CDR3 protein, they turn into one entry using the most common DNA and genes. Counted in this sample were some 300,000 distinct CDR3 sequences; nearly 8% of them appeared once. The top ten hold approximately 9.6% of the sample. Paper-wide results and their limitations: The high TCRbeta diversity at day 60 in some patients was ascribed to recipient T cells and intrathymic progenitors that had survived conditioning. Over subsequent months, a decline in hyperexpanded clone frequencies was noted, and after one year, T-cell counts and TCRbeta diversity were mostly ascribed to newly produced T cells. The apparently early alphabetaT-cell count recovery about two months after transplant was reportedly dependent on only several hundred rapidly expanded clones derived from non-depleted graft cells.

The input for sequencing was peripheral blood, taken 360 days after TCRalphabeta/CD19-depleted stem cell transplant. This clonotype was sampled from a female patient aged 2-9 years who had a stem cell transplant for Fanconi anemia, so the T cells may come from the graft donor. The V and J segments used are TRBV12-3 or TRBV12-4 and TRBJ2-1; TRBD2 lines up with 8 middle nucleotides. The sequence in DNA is TGTGCCAGCAGTTTTTACCAACTAGCGGTATCCTACAATGAGCAGTTCTTC. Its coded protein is CASSFYQLAVSYNEQFF.